This is a list of T cell receptor beta chains from one sample in a study of blood T cells in healthy people across ages. TCRdb reprocessed the 5' RACE reads via MiXCR and lists one record per CDR3 protein. The sample lists 850,000 to 1,000,000 distinct CDR3 sequences; roughly 52% were seen once. Sequencing was performed on blood. Receptors were obtained from a man in his thirties or forties in good health. Each CDR3 is given with its conserved first and last residue. A D gene is named only where the DNA matches it firmly. Size values are once, few and many counts, or a class for expanded clones, and some rows have none.

D gene	clone size	V gene	J gene	CDR3 protein	CDR3 DNA
-	few	TRBV10-3	TRBJ1-5	CAIGSRDYQPQHF	TGTGCCATCGGGAGCAGGGATTATCAGCCCCAGCATTTT
-	-	TRBV5-1	TRBJ1-5	CASSWTHGGDQPQHF	TGCGCCAGCAGCTGGACACACGGAGGGGATCAGCCCCAGCATTTT
TRBD2	-	TRBV5-1	TRBJ2-1	CASSLSSGGAHEQFF	TGCGCCAGCAGCTTGTCTAGCGGGGGGGCCCATGAGCAGTTCTTC
-	-	TRBV6-6	TRBJ1-1	CASSAHWNTEAFF	TGTGCCAGCAGCGCCCACTGGAACACTGAAGCTTTCTTT
TRBD2	few	TRBV10-2	TRBJ2-7	CASSGSGGVYEQYF	TGCGCCAGCAGTGGCAGCGGGGGGGTATACGAGCAGTACTTC
TRBD1	-	TRBV2	TRBJ2-3	CASSGGQGSDTQYF	TGTGCCAGCAGTGGGGGACAGGGATCAGATACGCAGTATTTT
-	few	TRBV4-3	TRBJ1-6	CASSQDPRSNSPLHF	TGCGCCAGCAGCCAAGATCCCAGATCTAATTCACCCCTCCACTTT
TRBD2	-	TRBV20-1	TRBJ2-5	CSASGRPLETQYF	TGCAGTGCTAGCGGGAGGCCTCTCGAGACCCAGTACTTC
-	once	TRBV7-9	TRBJ2-7	CASSLDHSGPYEQYF	TGTGCCAGCAGCTTAGATCATTCCGGACCCTACGAGCAGTACTTC
-	-	TRBV15	TRBJ1-5	CATSRDRGPTQPQHF	TGTGCCACCAGCAGAGACAGGGGCCCCACGCAGCCCCAGCATTTT
TRBD1	many	TRBV6-4	TRBJ2-3	CASSEQGAGTDTQYF	TGTGCCAGCAGTGAGCAGGGGGCTGGCACAGATACGCAGTATTTT
-	many	TRBV4-2	TRBJ2-1	CASTEPTAYNEQFF	TGTGCCAGCACCGAACCAACAGCTTACAATGAGCAGTTCTTC
TRBD2	-	TRBV14	TRBJ2-5	CASSQLAGDLQETQYF	TGTGCCAGCAGCCAACTAGCGGGGGACCTACAAGAGACCCAGTACTTC
-	many	TRBV4-1	TRBJ2-5	CASSQGSGEQETQYF	TGCGCCAGCAGCCAAGGGTCAGGGGAGCAAGAGACCCAGTACTTC
-	-	TRBV29-1	TRBJ2-6	CSVAEFSGANVLTF	TGCAGCGTTGCCGAGTTCTCTGGGGCCAACGTCCTGACTTTC
-	few	TRBV9	TRBJ1-5	CASSVDGGWNQPQHF	TGTGCCAGCAGCGTAGACGGGGGTTGGAATCAGCCCCAGCATTTT
-	-	TRBV29-1	TRBJ2-7	CSVEGVVEQYF	TGCAGCGTTGAAGGGGTTGTCGAGCAGTACTTC
-	-	TRBV4-1	TRBJ2-7	CASSHPNEAYEQYF	TGCGCCAGCAGCCACCCGAACGAGGCCTACGAGCAGTACTTC
-	-	TRBV5-1	TRBJ2-7	CASSRTVPLYEQYF	TGCGCCAGCAGCCGGACAGTGCCTCTCTACGAGCAGTACTTC
-	few	TRBV10-3	TRBJ2-7	CAIRNGTSNEQYF	TGTGCCATCAGAAACGGGACTTCCAATGAGCAGTACTTC
-	-	TRBV10-3	TRBJ2-3	CAIREGPTDTQYF	TGTGCCATCAGGGAGGGACCCACAGATACGCAGTATTTT
-	-	TRBV20-1	TRBJ2-7	CSARDPGTLNPYEQYF	TGCAGTGCTAGAGATCCCGGGACCCTCAATCCCTACGAGCAGTACTTC
-	-	TRBV4-1	TRBJ2-7	CASSQDQGLPYEQYF	TGCGCCAGCAGCCAAGATCAGGGGTTGCCCTACGAGCAGTACTTC
-	-	TRBV4-1	TRBJ2-7	CASSLRHGRDFNYEQYF	TGCGCCAGCAGCCTACGTCACGGCCGGGACTTTAACTACGAGCAGTACTTC
TRBD1	-	TRBV3-1	TRBJ2-3	CASSQDGTGHDTQYF	TGTGCCAGCAGCCAGGACGGGACAGGCCACGATACGCAGTATTTT
-	-	TRBV6-4	TRBJ1-2	CASSDGRLPYGYTF	TGTGCCAGCAGTGACGGCAGGTTGCCCTATGGCTACACCTTC
TRBD1	-	TRBV10-3	TRBJ1-4	CAISPEGDSEKLFF	TGTGCCATCAGCCCCGAGGGGGACAGCGAAAAACTGTTTTTT